The T cell receptor beta chain described here comes from a study of cytomegalovirus exposure and HLA in healthy donors. Notes on the study in general: For cytomegalovirus status, the classifier reportedly gave diagnoses with high specificity and sensitivity. Later on, an analysis tied around 17,000 TCR beta sequences to HLA alleles at 0.05 false discovery rate.

The PCR contained 60 Vbeta and 13 Jbeta primers. Produced via immunoSEQ multiplex PCR; TCRdb's table is partial and in-frame only. The sample holds roughly 140,000 clones, over 75% seen once. Of note for this clone: Antigen specificity is unknown.

The V and J ends lost 5 bases and 1 base, in that order; junction bases with no gene match: 9. CDR3 length: 17 amino acids. CDR1 and CDR2 (germline): MDHEN, SYDVKM. V gene TRBV28 combines with J gene TRBJ2-1; 9 nucleotides line up with TRBD2. Sample: PBMCs. The sequence was obtained from a male donor in good health and CMV-seronegative. CDR3 residues: CASSLRLAEGSYNEQFF. The CDR3 DNA reads as TGTGCCAGCAGTCTACGACTAGCGGAGGGTTCCTACAATGAGCAGTTCTTC.